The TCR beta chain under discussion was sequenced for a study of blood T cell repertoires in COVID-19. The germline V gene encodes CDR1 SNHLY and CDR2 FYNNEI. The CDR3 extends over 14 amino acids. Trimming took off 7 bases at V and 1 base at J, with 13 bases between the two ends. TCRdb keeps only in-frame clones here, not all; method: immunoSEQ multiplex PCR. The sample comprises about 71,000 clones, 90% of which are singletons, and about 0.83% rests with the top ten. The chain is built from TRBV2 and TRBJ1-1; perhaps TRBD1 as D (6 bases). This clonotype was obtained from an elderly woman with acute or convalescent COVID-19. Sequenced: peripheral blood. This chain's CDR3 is CASIRDRWNTEAFF. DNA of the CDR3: TGTGCCAGCATACGAGACAGGTGGAACACTGAAGCTTTCTTT.